These T cell receptor beta chains were read from a single sample in a study of T cells expressing NK-cell markers. TCRdb reprocessed the 5' RACE reads and stores each CDR3 protein as one record, lacking DNA. Its table lists 90,000 to 130,000 distinct CDR3 sequences. The material sequenced was blood T cells: a sorted CD56 or NKG2C T cell subset, CD4+ or CD8+ T cells, or bulk PBMC T cells (not recorded which). The source of these receptors is a woman between 18 and 75 years old in good health. CDR3s include the opening cysteine and the closing phenylalanine or tryptophan.

>TRBJ1-1|TRBV5-1
CASSAANQGSAEAFF
>TRBJ2-1|TRBV29-1
CSAGTGNNEQFF
>TRBJ1-2|TRBV5-6
CASSKDRGEDTF
>TRBJ1-2|TRBV29-1
CSDRGKGAEGYTF
>TRBJ2-2|TRBV20-1
CSARDWDSANTGELFF
>TRBJ2-2|TRBV20-1
CSARPPGTGDTGELFF
>TRBJ2-1|TRBV24-1
CATSDKGSGSYNEQFF
>TRBJ2-2|TRBV25-1
CASSEFEGRNGELFF
>TRBJ1-1|TRBV27
CASSLTGTLNTEAFF
>TRBJ2-1|TRBV12-3/TRBV12-4
CASRPGLAVPSSYNEQFF
>TRBJ2-3|TRBV5-1
CASSLTSGRSPDTQYF
>TRBJ2-5|TRBV5-1
CASSLASGGQETQYF
>TRBJ2-1|TRBV4-1
CASSQVADNEQFF
>TRBJ1-4|TRBV12-3/TRBV12-4
CASSPAGGNEKLFF
>TRBJ2-7|TRBV28
CASSPATRLAGDLYEQYF
>TRBJ2-1|TRBV14
CASSQDSDWSKQFF
>TRBJ2-1|TRBV9
CASSTRQGAVYNEQFF
>TRBJ2-7|TRBV20-1
CSARDPLLAETYEQYF